The 13 T cell receptor beta chains below were found in one sample sequenced in a study of blood T cell repertoires in COVID-19. Repertoires were generated with immunoSEQ multiplex PCR, while TCRdb's copy carries only in-frame clones and drops some. The sample holds around 72,000 clones; around 90% are singletons and the top ten take about 12%. Input material: peripheral blood. The receptor set was obtained from a human donor with active COVID-19. The donor label of this sample is uncertain.

J is TRBJ1-2 and V is TRBV6-5, with TRBD1 identical over 12 bases. Germline CDR1 and CDR2: MNHEY and SVGAGI. This CDR3 has 15 amino acids. V lost 6 bases and J lost 3; bases outside the gene matches: 5. In DNA, the CDR3 is TGTGCCAGCAGGGGGACAGGGGGCTTCGACTATGGCTACACCTTC. Encoded protein: CASRGTGGFDYGYTF.

This chain connects TRBV28 to TRBJ2-5; a weak D match, TRBD2 (5 bases). The CDR3 has 16 residues. V lost 7 bases, J lost 0 bases, and 18 bases lay in between. Germline CDR1 MDHEN, CDR2 SYDVKM. The CDR3 DNA reads TGTGCCAGCACCTTCTGGACGAGCGGCTACCAAGAGACCCAGTACTTC. Residues: CASTFWTSGYQETQYF.

The chain couples TRBV5-1 to TRBJ1-1; D call uncertain. The germline V gene encodes CDR1 SGHRS and CDR2 YFSETQ. The CDR3 is 15 amino acids. Trimming left V 0 bases short and J 5 bases short, with 14 bases between. The DNA for the CDR3 is TGCGCCAGCAGCTTGGACGGCAGCCCGGAGACTGAAGCTTTCTTT. The encoded protein is CASSLDGSPETEAFF.

The rearrangement joins TRBV3-1 (or the pseudogene TRBV3-2) to TRBJ1-5, with no clear D. With 1 base removed from V and 8 bases from J, the gap between germline ends came to 9 bases. The germline CDR1 and CDR2 sequences are LGHDT and YNNKEL (reference sequence). This CDR3 spans 13 amino acids. Here the CDR3 DNA reads TGTGCCAGCAGCCAAGGTACTCAAAAGCCCCAGCATTTT. This gives the protein CASSQGTQKPQHF.

The chain is built from TRBV7-2 and TRBJ1-2; no clear D gene. The CDR3 sequence is 13 residues long. Trimming cost V 5 bases and J 8 bases, with 15 bases left between them. Per germline, CDR1 SGHTA and CDR2 FQGNSA. In nucleotides, the CDR3 is TGTGCCAGCAGCCCCGGGTCTGATAGGGGCTACACCTTC. This sequence encodes CASSPGSDRGYTF.

The CDR3 DNA is TGTGCCAGCAGCTTTACAGGCTATAATCAGCCCCAGCATTTT. Translation gives CASSFTGYNQPQHF. The rearrangement joins TRBV7-9 to TRBJ1-5, with D possibly TRBD1 on 5 matching bases. This CDR3 comprises 14 residues. Germline V gene data show CDR1 as SEHNR and CDR2 as FQNEAQ (reference sequence). Trimming cost V 3 bases and J 4 bases, with 10 bases left between them.

The chain has TRBV19 and TRBJ1-5, with D maybe TRBD1 (6 bases). The CDR3 covers 15 residues. Trimming shortened V by 7 bases and J by 4 bases, and 17 bases separated the two germline ends. The germline gives CDR1 LNHDA, CDR2 SQIVND (reference sequence). The CDR3 loop is CASTWGQGMNQPQHF. CDR3 sequence (DNA): TGTGCCAGTACATGGGGGCAGGGGATGAATCAGCCCCAGCATTTT.

The chain combines TRBV5-6 with TRBJ1-2; no clear D. CDR3 size: 13 residues. V lost 0 bases to trimming and J lost 4 bases, with 7 bases between them. Germline CDR1 SGHDT, CDR2 YYEEEE. The CDR3 DNA follows: TGTGCCAGCAGCTTGGCCAGGATCTATGGCTACACCTTC. This gives the protein CASSLARIYGYTF.

This rearrangement joins TRBV7-2 to TRBJ2-7; D is perhaps TRBD2 (6 bases). Germline lookup yields CDR1 SGHTA and CDR2 FQGNSA. The germline V and J ends were trimmed by 6 bases and 0 bases, with 15 bases remaining between them. The CDR3 contains 15 residues. CDR3 in DNA: TGTGCCAGCAGTCTCTGGGGGGAGGTCTCCTACGAGCAGTACTTC. This translates into CASSLWGEVSYEQYF.

This clone was seen just once. The V and J genes are TRBV19 and TRBJ1-2; 8 positions match TRBD1. Germline V CDR1 and CDR2: LNHDA, SQIVND (reference sequence). The CDR3 is 15 amino acids. Trimming at V came to 5 bases and at J to 6 bases, leaving 11 bases not matched to a gene. CDR3 in amino acids: CASSPRTGRSDGYTF. The DNA of the CDR3 is TGTGCCAGTAGTCCCCGGACAGGGAGGAGTGATGGCTACACCTTC.

CDR3 region: CASRHLTGQETQYF. The CDR3 DNA sequence: TGTGCCAGCAGGCACCTGACAGGGCAAGAGACCCAGTACTTC. The V and J genes are TRBV28 and TRBJ2-5; 7 nucleotides line up with TRBD1. V shed 6 bases and J 2 bases; nucleotides not matched to a gene: 6. The CDR3 has 14 residues. From germline, CDR1 is MDHEN and CDR2 SYDVKM.

The chain combines TRBV5-1 with TRBJ2-5, with 8 bases that match TRBD1. The CDR3 consists of 15 residues. After removal of 0 bases from V and 5 bases from J, the junction contained 6 bases not matched to a gene. The germline V gene encodes CDR1 SGHRS and CDR2 YFSETQ. The CDR3 DNA sequence: TGCGCCAGCAGCTTGGTATCAGGGGGCAGGGAGACCCAGTACTTC. Amino acids: CASSLVSGGRETQYF.

This chain joins TRBV25-1 and TRBJ2-5; TRBD2 agrees at 8 bases. The germline V gene has CDR1 MGHDK and CDR2 SYGVNS. The CDR3 extends over 15 amino acids. With V trimmed by 5 bases and J by 4 bases, 9 bases remained unmatched. Here the CDR3 DNA reads TGTGCCAGCAGTTTGAGCGGGAGTCGGCGAGAGACCCAGTACTTC. Translation gives CASSLSGSRRETQYF.